This T cell receptor beta chain stems from a study of T-cell reconstitution after alpha-beta-depleted transplantation in children. This CDR3 is built from 13 residues. The V and J ends lost 3 bases and 7 bases, in that order; junction bases with no gene match: 3. Germline V gene data show CDR1 as SGHRS and CDR2 as YFSETQ. Unique molecular identifiers were used to barcode this TCRbeta library. Via MiXCR, TCRdb re-called the PCR reads, giving one row per CDR3 protein. The repertoire holds 250,000 to 350,000 distinct CDR3 sequences, 9.9% seen once, with around 10% in the top ten. The rearrangement links TRBV5-1 to TRBJ1-4, with 7 bases identical to TRBD1. This specimen was PBMCs from the stem cell graft donor, taken from the stem cell graft. The TCR was taken from a human donor who donated a stem cell graft to a child with SCID. The CDR3 DNA sequence: TGCGCCAGCAGCTCAGGGGGGGGTGAAAAACTGTTTTTT. It encodes CASSSGGGEKLFF. Filled out from reference TRBV5-1 and TRBJ1-4, the complete variable domain reads KAGVTQTPRYLIKTRGQQVTLSCSPISGHRSVSWYQQTPGQGLQFLFEYFSETQRNKGNFPGRFSGRQFSNSRSEMNVSTLELGDSALYLCASSSGGGEKLFFGSGTQLSVL.